The 23 T cell receptor beta chains reported below all come from one sample, sequenced in a study of shared clonotypes between healthy human individuals. Positive CCR7 selection of CD45RO-negative cells yielded the naive CD8 cells, and terminally differentiated effector memory CD45RA+ cells were excluded. Libraries were prepared by immunoSEQ multiplex PCR; TCRdb keeps only in-frame clonotypes and omits some of them. The table records millions of clones, around 96% of them present only once. The sequencing sample was made of naive CD8+ T cells sorted from blood. The receptor source for this set is a man between 18 and 29 years old in good health.

This chain uses TRBV11-2 with TRBJ2-1; D remains ambiguous. V lost 1 base, J lost 9 bases, and 7 bases lay in between. The CDR3 is 12 residues long. Germline CDR1 reads SGHAT; CDR2 reads FQNNGV. The chain's CDR3 is CASSLASLEQFF. In nucleotides, the CDR3 is TGTGCCAGCAGCTTAGCCTCTCTTGAGCAGTTCTTC.

The chain is built from TRBV9 and TRBJ2-1; maybe TRBD1 (5 bases). Germline V gene sequence: CDR1 SGDLS, CDR2 YYNGEE. The CDR3 loop spans 14 amino acids. V lost 2 bases to trimming and J lost 7 bases, with 13 bases between them. The CDR3 here is CASSVLPGSNEQFF. CDR3 nucleotides: TGTGCCAGCAGCGTCTTGCCAGGGTCTAATGAGCAGTTCTTC.

Notes on this clone: In the same sample, other DNA sequences code for this CDR3. This rearrangement joins TRBV7-9 to TRBJ1-2; TRBD1 agrees at 8 bases. Germline-derived CDR1 and CDR2 are SEHNR and FQNEAQ (reference sequence). The CDR3 runs to 12 residues. The trim removed 5 bases at V and 8 bases at J, leaving 4 bases unmatched. CDR3 protein: CASSLGTGGYTF. CDR3 DNA: TGTGCCAGCAGCCTCGGGACAGGCGGCTACACCTTC.

V usage is TRBV13 and J usage is TRBJ1-4; a possible D gene is TRBD1 (6 bases). Trimming removed 2 bases from V and 6 bases from J, with 10 bases in between. Germline values: CDR1 PRHDT, CDR2 FYEKMQ (reference sequence). The length of the CDR3 is 14 residues. The CDR3 nucleotides are TGTGCCAGCAGCTTACAGGGGTTGGATGAAAAACTGTTTTTT. Encoded protein: CASSLQGLDEKLFF. Drawing the rest from reference TRBV13 and TRBJ1-4, the complete variable domain is AAGVIQSPRHLIKEKRETATLKCYPIPRHDTVYWYQQGPGQDPQFLISFYEKMQSDKGSIPDRFSAQQFSDYHSELNMSSLELGDSALYFCASSLQGLDEKLFFGSGTQLSVL.

The chain combines TRBV11-1 with TRBJ2-2, with D perhaps matching TRBD1 (5 bases). CDR3 size: 14 residues. Trimming took 2 bases from V and 2 from J, leaving 6 bases between them. Germline CDR1 is SGHAT and CDR2 is FQDESV (reference sequence). DNA of the CDR3: TGTGCCAGCAGCTTAACAGGAAACACCGGGGAGCTGTTTTTT. This sequence encodes CASSLTGNTGELFF.

This chain uses TRBV28 with TRBJ2-7, with a possible D match to TRBD2 (5 bases). The germline V and J ends were trimmed by 6 bases and 3 bases, with 24 bases remaining between them. Germline CDR1 is MDHEN and CDR2 is SYDVKM. This CDR3 comprises 17 residues. CDR3 nucleotide sequence: TGTGCCAGCAGCCCCACTCGGGGAGAAGGTAAAGACTACGAGCAGTACTTC. The encoded protein is CASSPTRGEGKDYEQYF.

This clone was picked up one time. This chain links TRBV2 with TRBJ1-3; D remains ambiguous. V shed 2 bases and J shed 2 bases, with 13 bases lying between them. This CDR3 spans 16 amino acids. The V gene's germline CDR1 is SNHLY and CDR2 FYNNEI. CDR3 DNA sequence: TGTGCCAGCAGTGAAATCTGGCAGACCCCTGGAAACACCATATATTTT. Translating it yields CASSEIWQTPGNTIYF.

This chain uses TRBV6-5 with TRBJ1-1, with 7 bases identical to TRBD1. Germline V gene data show CDR1 as MNHEY and CDR2 as SVGAGI. V lost 6 bases and J lost 5; bases outside the gene matches: 9. The CDR3 has 14 residues. The CDR3 loop reads CASRAKGARTEAFF. The CDR3 DNA reads TGTGCCAGCAGAGCTAAGGGGGCGCGAACTGAAGCTTTCTTT.

This clone was counted a single time. J is TRBJ1-2 and V is TRBV5-1; 7 nucleotides agree with TRBD1. The CDR3 extends over 12 amino acids. Germline V gene lookup returns CDR1 SGHRS and CDR2 YFSETQ. The junction had 4 bases not matched to a gene; V was cut back by 3 bases and J by 8 bases. CDR3 DNA sequence: TGCGCCAGCAGCTCGACAGGGTCCGGCTACACCTTC. Translating gives CASSSTGSGYTF.

The J gene is TRBJ2-5, the V gene TRBV5-6; weak D call: TRBD1 (5 bases). The germline V gene has CDR1 SGHDT and CDR2 YYEEEE. This CDR3 has 13 residues. V lost 0 bases, J lost 4 bases, and 7 bases lay in between. CDR3 residues: CASSLGQIETQYF. CDR3 DNA sequence: TGTGCCAGCAGCTTGGGACAGATAGAGACCCAGTACTTC.

The chain is built from TRBV25-1 and TRBJ1-1; no clear D gene. This CDR3 has 11 residues. Germline V gives CDR1 MGHDK, CDR2 SYGVNS. V lost 5 bases and J lost 3, with 4 bases in between. As DNA, the CDR3 is TGTGCCAGCAGTTTACACACTGAAGCTTTCTTT. This sequence encodes CASSLHTEAFF.

The chain joins TRBV10-3 to TRBJ2-7; either TRBD1 or TRBD2 may supply D (5 bases each). The germline CDR1 and CDR2 sequences are ENHRY and SYGVKD. CDR3 size: 14 residues. V was pared by 10 bases and J by 2 bases, with 18 bases between. In DNA form, the CDR3 reads TGTGCCACAAAACCAGGGACGGCTACCTACGAGCAGTACTTC. It is translated as CATKPGTATYEQYF.

This chain links TRBV6-1 with TRBJ2-7; TRBD1 agrees at 8 bases. Germline V gives CDR1 MNHNS, CDR2 SASEGT. V lost 1 base, J lost 2 bases, and 4 bases stayed unmatched. There are 15 residues in the CDR3. In DNA, the CDR3 is TGTGCCAGCAGTGAAGAGACAGGGGTAACCTACGAGCAGTACTTC. Its translation: CASSEETGVTYEQYF.

The gene calls are TRBV28 and TRBJ2-7, with TRBD1 as a possible D gene (5 bases). With 5 bases removed from V and 4 bases from J, the gap between germline ends came to 27 bases. Germline loops: CDR1 MDHEN, CDR2 SYDVKM. The CDR3 spans 18 residues. CDR3 DNA sequence: TGTGCCAGCAGTCCCCCCTATTTCAGGGTCTCTACAGTATACGAGCAGTACTTC. It codes for CASSPPYFRVSTVYEQYF.

J is TRBJ2-2 and V is TRBV4-1; D assignment may be TRBD1 or TRBD2 (6 bases each). The CDR3 runs 15 residues. V lost 1 base, J lost 5 bases, and 11 bases lay in between. The germline CDR1 and CDR2 sequences are MGHRA and YSYEKL. CDR3 in amino acids: CASSQAGGPTGELFF. The DNA for the CDR3 is TGCGCCAGCAGCCAAGCTGGGGGGCCTACCGGGGAGCTGTTTTTT.

The chain is built from TRBV2 and TRBJ2-3, with TRBD2 matching over 11 bases. The germline V gene has CDR1 SNHLY and CDR2 FYNNEI. This CDR3 contains 19 residues. V lost 3 bases, J lost 0 bases, and 11 bases stayed unmatched. The CDR3 bases are TGTGCCAGCAGTGAGGACGGGACTAGCGGAATTACCAGCACAGATACGCAGTATTTT. Amino acid sequence: CASSEDGTSGITSTDTQYF.

The chain has TRBV6-5 and TRBJ2-1; 10 bases align to TRBD2. The CDR3 runs 15 residues. With V trimmed by 6 bases and J by 6 bases, 8 bases remained unmatched. Germline V gives CDR1 MNHEY, CDR2 SVGAGI. In DNA, the CDR3 is TGTGCCAGCAGCCTACTAGCGGGGTTCTCCAATGAGCAGTTCTTC. This codes for CASSLLAGFSNEQFF.

The rearrangement uses TRBV7-8 and TRBJ1-2, with a possible D match to TRBD1 (5 bases). There are 15 residues in the CDR3. With 5 bases removed from V and 6 bases from J, the gap between germline ends came to 19 bases. Looked up from germline, CDR1 is SGHVS and CDR2 is FQNEAQ. The CDR3 nucleotides read TGTGCCAGCAGCCTTGGGGGTTGGGCTAGGGATGGCTACACCTTC. Amino acid sequence: CASSLGGWARDGYTF.

The rearrangement links TRBV2 to TRBJ2-5; D unresolved. CDR3 length: 13 amino acids. Germline values: CDR1 SNHLY, CDR2 FYNNEI. Between the trimmed V and J ends, which lost 9 bases and 2 bases, there was a span of 13 bases. CDR3 region: CARGEHEQETQYF. The CDR3 DNA reads as TGTGCCAGAGGCGAGCATGAACAAGAGACCCAGTACTTC. The entire variable domain, with the rest obtained from reference TRBV2 and TRBJ2-5, is as follows: EPEVTQTPSHQVTQMGQEVILRCVPISNHLYFYWYRQILGQKVEFLVSFYNNEISEKSEIFDDQFSVERPDGSNFTLKIRSTKLEDSAMYFCARGEHEQETQYFGPGTRLLVL.

Comments on this clone: The same CDR3 arises from other DNA sequences in this sample as well. V and J are TRBV2 and TRBJ2-1; 9 bases align to TRBD2. Germline CDR1 is SNHLY and CDR2 is FYNNEI. The CDR3 covers 13 residues. J gave up 4 bases and V 6 bases, and 1 base lay outside the gene matches. The CDR3 here is CASRSGGYNEQFF. The CDR3 region has the DNA TGTGCCAGCAGAAGCGGGGGGTACAATGAGCAGTTCTTC.

This chain joins TRBV28 and TRBJ1-4; no clear D gene. The germline V gene encodes CDR1 MDHEN and CDR2 SYDVKM. The CDR3 length is 15 residues. Trimming removed 1 base at V and 5 bases at J, with 11 bases between. The CDR3 loop is CASSLFPGRNEKLFF. The CDR3 nucleotides are TGTGCCAGCAGTTTATTTCCGGGGAGGAATGAAAAACTGTTTTTT.

The V and J genes are TRBV2 and TRBJ2-5; D remains ambiguous. CDR3 length: 11 amino acids. The germline V and J ends were trimmed by 8 bases and 2 bases, with 6 bases remaining between them. Germline V gene sequence: CDR1 SNHLY, CDR2 FYNNEI. CDR3 sequence: CASYAQETQYF. The DNA for the CDR3 is TGTGCCAGCTATGCTCAAGAGACCCAGTACTTC.

V gene TRBV13 combines with J gene TRBJ2-7; tentative D call: TRBD2 (5 bases). Looked up from germline, CDR1 is PRHDT and CDR2 is FYEKMQ (reference sequence). The CDR3 loop spans 14 amino acids. Between the trimmed V and J ends, which lost 4 bases and 4 bases, there was a span of 14 bases. The CDR3 DNA reads as TGTGCCAGCAGCTCAGCGGCACTGGTTTACGAGCAGTACTTC. It specifies CASSSAALVYEQYF.